The clone carrying this TCR beta chain was seen a single time. Its specificity is unknown. This sample stems from a study of shared clonotypes between healthy human individuals. Study-wide points: Naive subsets generally had larger estimated richness than memory subsets. Though the depth was large, rarefaction showed that sorted-subset sequencing was incomplete.

Per the authors' pipeline: Filtering differed, since immunoSEQ gave only junction sequences and no quality scores. Here immunoSEQ multiplex PCR was the method, and the copy in TCRdb shows in-frame clones only, minus some. V and J calls and clone size are copied from that table; D and trimming were computed from the DNA. The sample shows roughly 2.2 million clones, 90% to 95% of them seen only once. Germline V CDR1 and CDR2: MGHRA, YSYEKL. Trimming removed 1 base from V and 0 bases from J, with 10 bases in between. This CDR3 contains 16 residues. The sequence derives from a man aged 18-30 years in good health. Some clones in this sample may be carry-over from other donors' samples. Input material: naive CD4+ T cells from PBMCs. The subset is: CD45RA+ positively selected. The gene calls are TRBV4-1 and TRBJ1-5; D ambiguous. The CDR3 DNA reads as TGCGCCAGCAGCCAAGTTCCGACGGCTAGCAATCAGCCCCAGCATTTT. Translating gives CASSQVPTASNQPQHF.